Shown below are 11 T cell receptor beta chains from a single sample sequenced in a study of T cell repertoires in ileal Crohn's disease (dated by TCRdb to about 2019). The method behind the library was the immunoSEQ multiplex PCR assay. TCRdb provides this immuneACCESS table in a form limited to in-frame rearrangements. Some clones are lacking; in checked studies, under half of them reflect an unresolved V gene, and why the rest are absent is not known. The sample records roughly 6,600 clones, around 83% of which are singletons. Around 10% of the sample is taken by the ten largest. Explained via the paper, the time point label denotes: inflamed ileum from the surgical specimen. Sequencing used ileal tissue. These receptors all stem from an adult with Crohn's disease.

In DNA form, the CDR3 reads TGTGCCAGCAGCTTGAGGGACTACCGATGGGAGACCCAGTACTTC. Protein product: CASSLRDYRWETQYF. The chain uses TRBV5-6 and TRBJ2-5; 7 nucleotides line up with TRBD2. J lost 5 bases, V lost 1 base, and 8 bases had no gene match. CDR1 is SGHDT and CDR2 is YYEEEE in the germline V gene. The CDR3 totals 15 residues.

Only a few counts were recorded for this clone. The rearrangement uses TRBV18 and TRBJ2-5; D is possibly TRBD1 or TRBD2 (5 bases each). The CDR3 totals 16 residues. Germline assignment: CDR1 KGHSH and CDR2 LQKENI. V was shortened by 6 bases and J by 6 bases, with 23 bases between the two germline ends. Here the CDR3 reads CASSPGPGTNHKTQYF. In nucleotides, the CDR3 is TGTGCCAGCTCTCCCGGACCGGGGACGAACCACAAGACCCAGTACTTC. Together with reference TRBV18 and TRBJ2-5, the CDR3 gives the full variable domain: NAGVMQNPRHLVRRRGQEARLRCSPMKGHSHVYWYRQLPEEGLKFMVYLQKENIIDESGMPKERFSAEFPKEGPSILRIQQVVRGDSAAYFCASSPGPGTNHKTQYFGPGTRLLVL.

The genes are TRBV19 and TRBJ1-5; a weak D match, TRBD1 (5 bases). The CDR3 consists of 16 residues. V lost 6 bases and J 4 bases, leaving 19 bases between the germline ends. CDR1 is LNHDA and CDR2 is SQIVND in the germline V gene (reference sequence). The CDR3 spells CASSMEAGIGNQPQHF. The DNA for the CDR3 is TGTGCCAGTAGCATGGAAGCAGGGATAGGAAATCAGCCCCAGCATTTT.

The chain combines TRBV9 with TRBJ2-3; weak D call: TRBD2 (6 bases). The V gene's germline CDR1 is SGDLS and CDR2 YYNGEE. CDR3 size: 15 residues. V shed 2 bases and J shed 1 base, with 11 bases lying between them. This chain's CDR3 is CASSVGLFRTDTQYF. The CDR3 bases are TGTGCCAGCAGCGTGGGACTTTTCCGCACAGATACGCAGTATTTT.

On this clone: The junction departs from the called germline gene at one end, perhaps through a read error. The genes are TRBV9 and TRBJ1-2; possible D gene TRBD1, 6 bases. Germline V gene data show CDR1 as SGDLS and CDR2 as YYNGEE. The CDR3 loop spans 13 amino acids. CDR3 nucleotides: TGTGCCAGCAGCGCAGGGGCAACCTATAGCTACACCTTC. Translated, it gives CASSAGATYSYTF.

V is TRBV18 and J is TRBJ1-3, with no clear D. With 6 bases removed from V and 0 bases from J, the gap between germline ends came to 12 bases. The CDR3 sequence is 15 residues long. CDR1 and CDR2 from the germline V gene are KGHSH and LQKENI. This CDR3 is CASSLGQFSGNTIYF. In DNA form, the CDR3 reads TGTGCCAGCTCCCTCGGGCAGTTCTCTGGAAACACCATATATTTT. Full variable domain (outside the CDR3, taken from reference TRBV18 and TRBJ1-3): NAGVMQNPRHLVRRRGQEARLRCSPMKGHSHVYWYRQLPEEGLKFMVYLQKENIIDESGMPKERFSAEFPKEGPSILRIQQVVRGDSAAYFCASSLGQFSGNTIYFGEGSWLTVV.

The rearrangement joins TRBV10-2 to TRBJ2-1; 7 positions agree with TRBD1. Germline V lookup: CDR1 WSHSY, CDR2 SAAADI. There are 17 residues in the CDR3. Trimming at V came to 2 bases and at J to 3 bases, leaving 10 bases not matched to a gene. The CDR3 coding sequence is TGCGCCAGCAGTGAGCGGATGACAGGGTTTTTCTACAATGAGCAGTTCTTC. Residues: CASSERMTGFFYNEQFF.

The rearrangement uses TRBV11-2 and TRBJ2-1; D possibly corresponds to TRBD1 (6 bases). Germline CDR1 is SGHAT and CDR2 is FQNNGV. Trimming took off 5 bases at V and 10 bases at J, with 12 bases between the two ends. The CDR3 has 12 residues. CDR3 protein: CASSATGLEQFF. The CDR3 nucleotides read TGTGCCAGCAGCGCGACAGGTTTGGAGCAGTTCTTC.

The V gene is TRBV11-2, the J gene TRBJ2-5, with D perhaps matching TRBD1 (5 bases). CDR3 length equals 14 residues. Germline V lookup: CDR1 SGHAT, CDR2 FQNNGV. V was shortened by 0 bases and J by 5 bases, with 10 bases between the two germline ends. CDR3 residues: CASSLEVKGETQYF. The CDR3 DNA is TGTGCCAGCAGCTTAGAAGTAAAGGGGGAGACCCAGTACTTC.

This rearrangement joins TRBV27 to TRBJ2-2; D gene uncertain. The V end was cut by 11 bases, the J end by 7 bases, with 14 bases between. The CDR3 consists of 12 residues. Germline V gives CDR1 MNHEY, CDR2 SMNVEV (reference sequence). The CDR3 nucleotides read TGTGCCGGGCCTGGTTGGGTCGGGGAGCTGTTTTTT. Protein: CAGPGWVGELFF.

This chain joins TRBV10-3 and TRBJ1-2, with 8 bases identical to TRBD1. The trim removed 6 bases at V and 7 bases at J, leaving 4 bases unmatched. This CDR3 is built from 12 residues. Germline lookup yields CDR1 ENHRY and CDR2 SYGVKD. CDR3: CAISEGTGGYTF. The CDR3 DNA follows: TGTGCCATCAGCGAGGGGACAGGTGGCTACACCTTC.